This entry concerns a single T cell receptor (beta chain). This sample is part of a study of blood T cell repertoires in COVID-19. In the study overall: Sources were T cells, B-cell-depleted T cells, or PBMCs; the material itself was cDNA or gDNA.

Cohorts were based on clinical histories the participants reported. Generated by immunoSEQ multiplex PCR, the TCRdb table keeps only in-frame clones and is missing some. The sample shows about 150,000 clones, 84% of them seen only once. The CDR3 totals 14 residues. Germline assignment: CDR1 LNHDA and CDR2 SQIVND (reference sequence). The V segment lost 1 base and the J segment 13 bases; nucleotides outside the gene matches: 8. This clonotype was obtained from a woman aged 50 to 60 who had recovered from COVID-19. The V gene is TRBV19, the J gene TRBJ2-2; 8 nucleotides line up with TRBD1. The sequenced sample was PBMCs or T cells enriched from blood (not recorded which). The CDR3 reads CASSIGGQGAPLFF. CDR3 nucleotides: TGTGCCAGTAGTATAGGAGGACAGGGCGCACCGCTGTTTTTT.